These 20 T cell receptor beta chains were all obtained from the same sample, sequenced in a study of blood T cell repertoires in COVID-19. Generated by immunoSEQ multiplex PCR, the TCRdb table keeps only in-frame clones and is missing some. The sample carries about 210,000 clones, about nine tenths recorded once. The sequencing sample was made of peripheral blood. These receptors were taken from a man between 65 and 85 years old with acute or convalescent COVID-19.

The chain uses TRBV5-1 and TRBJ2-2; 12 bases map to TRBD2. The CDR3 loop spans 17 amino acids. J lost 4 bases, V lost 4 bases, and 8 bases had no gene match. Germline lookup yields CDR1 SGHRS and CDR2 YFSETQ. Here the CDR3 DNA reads TGCGCCAGCAGCATAGCCGGGACTAGCGGGTTCACCGGGGAGCTGTTTTTT. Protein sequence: CASSIAGTSGFTGELFF.

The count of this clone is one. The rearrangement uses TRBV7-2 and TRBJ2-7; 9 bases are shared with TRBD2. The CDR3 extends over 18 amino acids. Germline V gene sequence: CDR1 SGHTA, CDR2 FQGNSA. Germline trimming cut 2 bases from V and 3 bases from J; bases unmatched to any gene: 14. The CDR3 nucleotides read TGTGCCAGCAGCTTAACCCCGCGGAGGGGTAGCGGGAGCTACGAGCAGTACTTC. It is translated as CASSLTPRRGSGSYEQYF.

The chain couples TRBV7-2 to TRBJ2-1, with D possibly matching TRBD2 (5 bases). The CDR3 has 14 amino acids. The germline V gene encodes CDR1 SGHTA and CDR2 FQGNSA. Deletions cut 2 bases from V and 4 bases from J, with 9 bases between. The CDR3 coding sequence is TGTGCCAGCAGCTTAACAAGCGGATACAATGAGCAGTTCTTC. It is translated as CASSLTSGYNEQFF.

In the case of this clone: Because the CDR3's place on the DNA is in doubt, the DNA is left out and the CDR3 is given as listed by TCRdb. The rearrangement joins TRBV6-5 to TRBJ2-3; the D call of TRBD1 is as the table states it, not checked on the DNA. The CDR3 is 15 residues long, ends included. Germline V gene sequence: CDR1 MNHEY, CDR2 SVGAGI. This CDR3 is CASSTSTGRTDTQYF.

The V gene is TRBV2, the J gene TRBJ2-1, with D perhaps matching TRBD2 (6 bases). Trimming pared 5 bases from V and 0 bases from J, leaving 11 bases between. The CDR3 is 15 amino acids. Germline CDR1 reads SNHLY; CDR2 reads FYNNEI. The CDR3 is CASSLLGGSYNEQFF. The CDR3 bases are TGTGCCAGCAGTTTGCTCGGGGGCTCCTACAATGAGCAGTTCTTC. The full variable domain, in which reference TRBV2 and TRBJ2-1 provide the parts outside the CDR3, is EPEVTQTPSHQVTQMGQEVILRCVPISNHLYFYWYRQILGQKVEFLVSFYNNEISEKSEIFDDQFSVERPDGSNFTLKIRSTKLEDSAMYFCASSLLGGSYNEQFFGPGTRLTVL.

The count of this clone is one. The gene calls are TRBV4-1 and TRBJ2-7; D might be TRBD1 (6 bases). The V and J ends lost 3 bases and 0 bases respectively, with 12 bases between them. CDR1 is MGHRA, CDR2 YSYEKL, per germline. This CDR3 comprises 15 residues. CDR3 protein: CASSHDRQSSYEQYF. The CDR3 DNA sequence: TGCGCCAGCAGCCACGACAGGCAAAGCTCCTACGAGCAGTACTTC.

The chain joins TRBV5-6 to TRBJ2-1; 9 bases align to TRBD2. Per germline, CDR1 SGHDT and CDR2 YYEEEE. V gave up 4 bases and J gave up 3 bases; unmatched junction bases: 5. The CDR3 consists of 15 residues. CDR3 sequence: CASSALAGLYNEQFF. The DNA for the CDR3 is TGTGCCAGCAGCGCGCTAGCGGGGCTCTACAATGAGCAGTTCTTC.

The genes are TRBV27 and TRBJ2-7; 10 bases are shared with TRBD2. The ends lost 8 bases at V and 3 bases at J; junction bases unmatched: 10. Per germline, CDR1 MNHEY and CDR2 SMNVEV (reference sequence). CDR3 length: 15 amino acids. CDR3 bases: TGTGCCAGCGGAAGACCGACTAGCGGGTACTACGAGCAGTACTTC. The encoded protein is CASGRPTSGYYEQYF.

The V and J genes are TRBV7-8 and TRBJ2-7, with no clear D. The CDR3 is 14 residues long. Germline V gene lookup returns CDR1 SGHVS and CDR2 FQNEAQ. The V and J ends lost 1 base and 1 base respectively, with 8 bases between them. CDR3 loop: CASSLGPGSYEQYF. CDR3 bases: TGTGCCAGCAGCTTAGGTCCGGGTTCCTACGAGCAGTACTTC.

CDR3: CASSYGLDGPRHEQYF. The CDR3 bases are TGTGCCAGCAGTTACGGACTGGACGGGCCGAGACACGAGCAGTACTTC. The rearrangement uses TRBV6-5 and TRBJ2-7; D may be TRBD2 (5 bases). Germline-derived CDR1 and CDR2 are MNHEY and SVGAGI. CDR3 length: 16 amino acids. V was cut by 2 bases and J by 5 bases, with 19 bases left in between.

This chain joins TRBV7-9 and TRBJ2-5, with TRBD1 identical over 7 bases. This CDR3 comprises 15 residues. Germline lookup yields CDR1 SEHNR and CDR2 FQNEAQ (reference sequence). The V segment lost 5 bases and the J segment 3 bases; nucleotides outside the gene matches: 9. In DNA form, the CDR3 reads TGTGCCAGCAGCCAGACAGGGTTAAGGAAAGAGACCCAGTACTTC. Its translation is CASSQTGLRKETQYF.

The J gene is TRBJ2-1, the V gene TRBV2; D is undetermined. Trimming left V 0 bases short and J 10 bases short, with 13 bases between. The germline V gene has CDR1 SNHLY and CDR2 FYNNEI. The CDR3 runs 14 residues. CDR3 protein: CASSEAPREREQFF. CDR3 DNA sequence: TGTGCCAGCAGTGAAGCTCCAAGAGAGCGAGAGCAGTTCTTC. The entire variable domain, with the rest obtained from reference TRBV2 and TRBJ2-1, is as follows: EPEVTQTPSHQVTQMGQEVILRCVPISNHLYFYWYRQILGQKVEFLVSFYNNEISEKSEIFDDQFSVERPDGSNFTLKIRSTKLEDSAMYFCASSEAPREREQFFGPGTRLTVL.

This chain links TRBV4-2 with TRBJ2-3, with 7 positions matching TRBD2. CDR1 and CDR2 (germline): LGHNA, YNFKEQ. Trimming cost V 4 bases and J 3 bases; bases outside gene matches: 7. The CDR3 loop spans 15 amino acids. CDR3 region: CASSPRLAWTDTQYF. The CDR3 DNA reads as TGTGCCAGCAGCCCCCGACTAGCTTGGACAGATACGCAGTATTTT.

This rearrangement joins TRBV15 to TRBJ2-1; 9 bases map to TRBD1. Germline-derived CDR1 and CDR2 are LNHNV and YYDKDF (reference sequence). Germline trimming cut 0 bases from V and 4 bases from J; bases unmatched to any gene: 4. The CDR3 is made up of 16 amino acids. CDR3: CATSRDGTGFYNEQFF. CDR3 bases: TGTGCCACCAGCAGAGATGGGACAGGGTTTTACAATGAGCAGTTCTTC.

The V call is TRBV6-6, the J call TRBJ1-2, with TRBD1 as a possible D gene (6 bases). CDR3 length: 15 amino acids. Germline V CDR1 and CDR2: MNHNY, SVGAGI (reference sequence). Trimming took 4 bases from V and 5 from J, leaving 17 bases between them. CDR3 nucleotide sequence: TGTGCCAGCAGTTTTAGGACAGACAAACAATATGGCTACACCTTC. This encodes CASSFRTDKQYGYTF.

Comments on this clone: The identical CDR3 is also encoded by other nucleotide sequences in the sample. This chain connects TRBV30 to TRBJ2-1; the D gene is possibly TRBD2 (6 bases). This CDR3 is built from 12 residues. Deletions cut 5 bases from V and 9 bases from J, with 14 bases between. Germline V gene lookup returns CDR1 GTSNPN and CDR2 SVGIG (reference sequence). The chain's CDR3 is CAWVPGRGEQFF. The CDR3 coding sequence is TGTGCCTGGGTGCCCGGGAGAGGTGAGCAGTTCTTC.

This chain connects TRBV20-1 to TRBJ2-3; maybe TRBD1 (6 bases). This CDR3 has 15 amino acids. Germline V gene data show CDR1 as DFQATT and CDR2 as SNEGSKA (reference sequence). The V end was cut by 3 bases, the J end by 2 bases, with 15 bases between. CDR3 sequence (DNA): TGCAGTGCTAGTAGGGGGTTGGGGCCCACAGATACGCAGTATTTT. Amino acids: CSASRGLGPTDTQYF.

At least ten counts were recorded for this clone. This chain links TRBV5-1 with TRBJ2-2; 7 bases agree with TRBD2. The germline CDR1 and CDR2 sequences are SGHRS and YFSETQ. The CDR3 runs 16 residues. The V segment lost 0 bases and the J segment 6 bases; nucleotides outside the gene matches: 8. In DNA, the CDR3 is TGCGCCAGCAGCTTGGCCTGGCAGGGAGGGGCCGGGGAGCTGTTTTTT. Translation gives CASSLAWQGGAGELFF. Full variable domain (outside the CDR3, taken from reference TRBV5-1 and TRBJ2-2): KAGVTQTPRYLIKTRGQQVTLSCSPISGHRSVSWYQQTPGQGLQFLFEYFSETQRNKGNFPGRFSGRQFSNSRSEMNVSTLELGDSALYLCASSLAWQGGAGELFFGEGSRLTVL.

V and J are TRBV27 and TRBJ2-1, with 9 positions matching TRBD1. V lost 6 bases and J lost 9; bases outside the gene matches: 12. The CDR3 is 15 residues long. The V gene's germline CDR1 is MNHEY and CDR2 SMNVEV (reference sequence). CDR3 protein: CASSRQGEIGGEQFF. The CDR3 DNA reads TGTGCCAGCAGCCGACAGGGGGAAATTGGAGGTGAGCAGTTCTTC.

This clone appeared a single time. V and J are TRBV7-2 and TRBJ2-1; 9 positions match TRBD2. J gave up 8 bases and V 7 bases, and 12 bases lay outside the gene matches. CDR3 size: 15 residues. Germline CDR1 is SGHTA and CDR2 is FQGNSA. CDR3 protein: CASNRFSGSPDEQFF. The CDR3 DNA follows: TGTGCCAGCAACCGGTTTAGCGGGAGTCCCGATGAGCAGTTCTTC.